The 12 T cell receptor beta chains below all came from one sample that was sequenced in a study of T-cell reconstitution after alpha-beta-depleted transplantation in children. TCRbeta library preparation incorporated unique molecular identifiers. In TCRdb, the PCR reads were re-called with MiXCR into one record per CDR3 protein. The sample records approximately 420,000 distinct CDR3 sequences, approximately 11% being singletons. The material sequenced was PBMCs from the stem cell graft donor, taken from the stem cell graft. Every receptor here comes from a human donor who donated a stem cell graft to a child with acute myeloid leukemia.

In regard to this clonotype: Because it lacks the conserved phenylalanine or tryptophan at the end, this CDR3 is likely a read error. The chain links TRBV5-1 to TRBJ2-3; TRBD2 matches 10 bases. The CDR3 consists of 16 residues. CDR1 is SGHRS, CDR2 YFSETQ, per germline. V dropped 4 bases and J dropped 2; count of bases not matched to a gene: 7. The CDR3: CASSTGSGGVTDTQYL. The DNA of the CDR3 is TGCGCCAGCAGCACGGGGAGCGGGGGGGTCACAGATACGCAGTATTTG.

The sample holds one count of this clonotype. The chain links TRBV12-3 or TRBV12-4 to TRBJ2-6; 7 bases fit TRBD2. CDR3 length: 17 residues. V was clipped by 5 bases and J by 3 bases; unmatched bases: 10. This CDR3 is CASSKSGVGFGANVLTF. In DNA form, the CDR3 reads TGTGCCAGCAGTAAAAGCGGGGTTGGGTTTGGGGCCAACGTCCTGACTTTC.

In its sample, this clonotype was seen a few times. The gene calls are TRBV30 and TRBJ1-2, with TRBD1 matching over 10 bases. Germline trimming cut 3 bases from V and 7 bases from J; bases unmatched to any gene: 5. The CDR3 has 13 residues. CDR1 and CDR2 (germline): GTSNPN, SVGIG (reference sequence). CDR3 nucleotides: TGTGCCTGGAGGGCCGGGACAGGGGCTGGCTACACCTTC. Protein: CAWRAGTGAGYTF.

This sequence joins TRBV4-3 and TRBJ1-2; D gene uncertain. Trimming removed 0 bases from V and 4 bases from J, with 15 bases in between. The CDR3 length is 16 residues. CDR1 is LGHNA, CDR2 YSLEER, per germline. Here the CDR3 DNA reads TGCGCCAGCAGCCAAGATAGGACCCCGCGAGGCTATGGCTACACCTTC. Protein product: CASSQDRTPRGYGYTF.

This clonotype has at least ten counts. The rearrangement uses TRBV5-1 and TRBJ1-5, with 7 nucleotides matching TRBD1. This CDR3 contains 16 residues. The J segment lost 3 bases and the V segment lost 0 bases, leaving 6 bases of the junction unmatched. CDR1 is SGHRS and CDR2 is YFSETQ in the germline V gene. CDR3 region: CASSLGSGGINQPQHF. The DNA of the CDR3 is TGCGCCAGCAGCTTGGGGTCAGGGGGGATCAATCAGCCCCAGCATTTT.

This clonotype was counted only a few times. This chain uses TRBV5-5 with TRBJ1-6; perhaps TRBD1 as D (6 bases). Trimming left V 2 bases short and J 0 bases short, with 9 bases between. Germline V CDR1 and CDR2: SGHKS, YYEKEE (reference sequence). This CDR3 is built from 16 residues. This CDR3 is CASSFQGSSYNSPLHF. The DNA for the CDR3 is TGTGCCAGCAGCTTCCAGGGGAGCTCCTATAATTCACCCCTCCACTTT.

The chain combines TRBV10-3 with TRBJ1-6, with 9 bases aligning to TRBD1. The V gene's germline CDR1 is ENHRY and CDR2 SYGVKD. Germline trimming cut 11 bases from V and 8 bases from J; bases unmatched to any gene: 4. This CDR3 comprises 12 residues. CDR3 sequence: CASRTGDSPLHF. CDR3 bases: TGTGCCTCCAGGACAGGGGATTCACCCCTCCACTTT.

This clonotype turned up a few times. The gene calls are TRBV7-2 and TRBJ2-3; a weak D match, TRBD1 (6 bases). The germline gives CDR1 SGHTA, CDR2 FQGNSA. This CDR3 region has 15 residues. V was clipped by 3 bases and J by 4 bases, with 14 bases between them. Here the CDR3 reads CASSFGQGWSDTQYF. The CDR3 DNA reads as TGTGCCAGCAGCTTCGGGCAGGGGTGGTCAGATACGCAGTATTTT.

This clonotype has only a few counts. The chain uses TRBV4-2 and TRBJ2-1, with D tentatively TRBD2 (5 bases). Germline V gives CDR1 LGHNA, CDR2 YNFKEQ. The CDR3 consists of 14 residues. V lost 5 bases, J lost 7 bases, and 15 bases lay in between. The CDR3 sequence: CASSSAIGINEQFF. The DNA for the CDR3 is TGTGCCAGCAGCTCTGCGATCGGGATAAATGAGCAGTTCTTC.

This clonotype was detected many times. J is TRBJ2-2 and V is TRBV12-5; the match to TRBD2 covers 9 bases. V lost 1 base, J lost 6 bases, and 6 bases stayed unmatched. Germline CDR1 and CDR2: LGHNT and FRNRAP. The CDR3 is made up of 16 amino acids. The CDR3 region is CASGLASGTFAGELFF. The CDR3 DNA is TGTGCTAGTGGTTTGGCTAGCGGGACCTTCGCCGGGGAGCTGTTTTTT. The full variable domain, its missing parts supplied by reference TRBV12-5 and TRBJ2-2, is DARVTQTPRHKVTEMGQEVTMRCQPILGHNTVFWYRQTMMQGLELLAYFRNRAPLDDSGMPKDRFSAEMPDATLATLKIQPSEPRDSAVYFCASGLASGTFAGELFFGEGSRLTVL.

This clonotype has only a few counts. The chain is built from TRBV4-1 and TRBJ1-4; a possible D gene is TRBD1 (6 bases). The germline V and J ends were trimmed by 4 bases and 7 bases, with 16 bases remaining between them. This CDR3 spans 15 amino acids. Germline V gives CDR1 MGHRA, CDR2 YSYEKL. The CDR3 region has the DNA TGCGCCAGCAGCCCACTAGGGGGAGGTGGTGAAAAACTGTTTTTT. Translating gives CASSPLGGGGEKLFF.

This chain connects TRBV5-5 to TRBJ2-3, with D unresolved. Germline V gives CDR1 SGHKS, CDR2 YYEKEE (reference sequence). V dropped 6 bases and J dropped 0 bases, with 17 bases sitting between them. This CDR3 has 16 amino acids. In nucleotides, the CDR3 is TGTGCCAGCACCCGCGGCTACTACCCTAGCACAGATACGCAGTATTTT. It translates to CASTRGYYPSTDTQYF.